The rows below give T cell receptor beta chains drawn from one sample of a study of beta chain features in type 1 diabetes. The assay was immunoSEQ multiplex PCR, and TCRdb's table has in-frame clones only and misses some. The profile shows hundreds of thousands of clones, around 8.5% of them singletons. The source material was central memory CD4+ T cells from blood. The receptors stem from a man aged 25 to 40 with type 1 diabetes. The CDR3 runs from the conserved cysteine through the conserved F or W. A D gene is named only where the DNA matches it firmly. Clone size appears in some rows only: once, few, many, or a class for an expanded clone.

v_call	j_call	clone_size	d_call	cdr3_aa	cdr3_nt
TRBV28	TRBJ2-1	NA	NA	CASSGRTANSYNEQFF	TGTGCCAGCAGCGGTAGGACAGCGAACTCCTACAATGAGCAGTTCTTC
TRBV19	TRBJ2-2	many	NA	CASIHSGLGGTGELFF	TGTGCCAGTATTCACTCCGGCCTCGGAGGGACCGGGGAGCTGTTTTTT
TRBV7-9	TRBJ2-4	few	TRBD2	CASSPPSGGASIQYF	TGTGCCAGCAGCCCCCCTAGCGGGGGGGCCTCTATTCAGTACTTC
TRBV6-6	TRBJ2-5	few	TRBD2	CASRPQAGGPGETQYF	TGTGCCAGCAGACCTCAAGCGGGGGGGCCTGGAGAGACCCAGTACTTC
TRBV10-3	TRBJ1-2	few	NA	CAIRTETPYGYTF	TGTGCCATCAGGACTGAAACCCCCTATGGCTACACCTTC
TRBV5-4	TRBJ1-4	few	TRBD1	CASSLVRTGGYGEKLFF	TGTGCCAGCAGCTTGGTTCGGACAGGGGGCTACGGAGAAAAACTGTTTTTT
TRBV30	TRBJ1-4	NA	TRBD1	CAWSAGGYEKLFF	TGTGCCTGGAGTGCAGGGGGTTATGAAAAACTGTTTTTT
TRBV5-1	TRBJ2-2	few	TRBD1	CASSRTQGAQNGELFF	TGCGCCAGCAGCCGGACACAGGGGGCGCAGAACGGGGAGCTGTTTTTT
TRBV7-9	TRBJ1-1	NA	NA	CASSSRSAGGNTEAFF	TGTGCCAGCAGCTCCAGGAGTGCAGGAGGCAACACTGAAGCTTTCTTT
TRBV28	TRBJ1-3	NA	NA	CASIGADTIYF	TGTGCCAGCATAGGCGCAGACACCATATATTTT
TRBV9	TRBJ1-6	NA	NA	CASSAGDSPLHF	TGTGCCAGCAGCGCCGGTGATTCACCCCTCCATTTT
TRBV9	TRBJ2-3	few	TRBD2	CASSVSGGAPDTQYF	TGTGCCAGCAGCGTTAGCGGGGGGGCCCCAGATACGCAGTATTTT
TRBV28	TRBJ1-6	NA	NA	CASSLSIFRGHSPLHF	TGTGCCAGCAGTTTATCGATTTTCCGGGGGCATTCACCCCTCCACTTT
TRBV5-6	TRBJ2-6	few	NA	CASSLPGAGANVLTF	TGTGCCAGCAGCTTACCGGGGGCTGGGGCCAACGTCCTGACTTTC
TRBV4-3	TRBJ2-1	NA	NA	CASSQEAPGNEQFF	TGCGCCAGCAGCCAAGAGGCACCAGGGAATGAGCAGTTCTTC
TRBV9	TRBJ2-5	NA	TRBD2	CASSVNAGGVETQYF	TGTGCCAGCAGCGTCAATGCGGGGGGAGTGGAGACCCAGTACTTC
TRBV18	TRBJ1-1	many	NA	CASFSTARNTEAFF	TGTGCCAGCTTTTCGACGGCTAGGAACACTGAAGCTTTCTTT
TRBV7-2	TRBJ2-5	few	TRBD2	CASSPPGLAGGQETQYF	TGTGCCAGCAGCCCACCAGGACTAGCGGGGGGACAAGAGACCCAGTACTTC
TRBV6-6	TRBJ1-2	NA	TRBD1	CASSSGTVSTNYGYTF	TGTGCCAGCAGTTCAGGGACAGTATCTACTAACTATGGCTACACCTTC
TRBV30	TRBJ1-2	few	NA	CAWTDVVSNYGYTF	TGTGCCTGGACGGACGTTGTCTCAAACTATGGCTACACCTTC
TRBV18	TRBJ1-2	many	NA	CASSPRRAGYGYTF	TGTGCCAGCTCACCACGGCGCGCAGGGTATGGCTACACCTTC
TRBV6-1	TRBJ2-3	NA	NA	CASRNHQAGDTQYF	TGTGCCAGCAGGAATCATCAAGCAGGAGATACGCAGTATTTT
TRBV7-2	TRBJ1-2	many	NA	CASSLARNYGYTF	TGTGCCAGCAGCTTAGCTCGCAACTATGGCTACACCTTC
TRBV7-2	TRBJ2-4	few	NA	CASSLATQSRNIQYF	TGTGCCAGCAGCTTAGCGACGCAGTCACGGAACATTCAGTACTTC
TRBV2	TRBJ1-1	NA	NA	CASRTEGGTEAFF	TGTGCCAGCAGGACGGAGGGGGGCACTGAAGCTTTCTTT
TRBV7-2	TRBJ2-7	NA	TRBD2	CASSPASGGYEQYF	TGTGCCAGCAGCCCAGCTAGCGGGGGCTACGAGCAGTACTTC
TRBV5-1	TRBJ2-6	NA	NA	CASSLASLTTSGANVLTF	TGCGCCAGCAGCTTGGCGTCACTTACTACATCTGGGGCCAACGTCCTGACTTTC
TRBV5-6	TRBJ1-1	few	TRBD1	CASSSRTGDDTEAFF	TGTGCCAGCAGCTCCCGGACAGGGGATGACACTGAAGCTTTCTTT
TRBV18	TRBJ1-6	once	TRBD1	CASSPTGRDSPLHF	TGTGCCAGCTCACCGACAGGGAGGGATTCACCCCTCCACTTT
TRBV9	TRBJ2-5	few	NA	CASTVTGNLGETQYF	TGTGCCAGCACCGTGACCGGGAACCTTGGGGAGACCCAGTACTTC
TRBV28	TRBJ1-6	once	NA	CASSFRDSPLHF	TGTGCCAGCAGTTTTAGAGATTCACCCCTCCACTTT
TRBV7-2	TRBJ2-7	few	NA	CASSLVGYQSSYEQYF	TGTGCCAGCAGCCTAGTCGGCTACCAGAGCTCCTACGAGCAGTACTTC
TRBV7-7	TRBJ1-3	few	TRBD1	CASSRDRGNTIYF	TGTGCTAGCAGCCGGGACAGGGGAAACACCATATATTTT
TRBV4-3	TRBJ2-5	NA	TRBD1	CASSQEVDRGVGETQYF	TGCGCCAGCAGCCAAGAAGTTGACAGGGGGGTCGGAGAGACCCAGTACTTC
TRBV7-2	TRBJ2-1	few	TRBD1	CASSWNRGRQFF	TGTGCCAGCAGCTGGAACAGGGGGCGGCAGTTCTTC
TRBV11-2	TRBJ2-7	NA	NA	CASSSSGGYEQYF	TGTGCCAGCAGCTCGTCTGGGGGCTACGAGCAGTACTTC
TRBV5-1	TRBJ1-2	NA	NA	CASSLGSRGKSGYTF	TGCGCCAGCAGCTTGGGGTCGAGGGGGAAGAGCGGCTACACCTTC
TRBV27	TRBJ1-2	NA	TRBD1	CASSLRDRGDYGYTF	TGTGCCAGCAGTTTACGGGACAGGGGCGACTATGGCTACACCTTC
TRBV14	TRBJ2-5	NA	NA	CASSPPFQTGTKKETQYF	TGTGCCAGCAGCCCGCCCTTCCAAACCGGGACCAAAAAAGAGACCCAGTACTTC